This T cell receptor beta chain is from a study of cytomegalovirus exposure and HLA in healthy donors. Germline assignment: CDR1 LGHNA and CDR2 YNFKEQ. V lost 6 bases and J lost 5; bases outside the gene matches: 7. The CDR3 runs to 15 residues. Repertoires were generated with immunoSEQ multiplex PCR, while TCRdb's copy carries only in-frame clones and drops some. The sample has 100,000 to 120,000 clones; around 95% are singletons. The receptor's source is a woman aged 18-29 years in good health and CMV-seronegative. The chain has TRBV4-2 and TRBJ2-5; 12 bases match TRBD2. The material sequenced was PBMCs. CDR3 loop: CASSQTSGGPETQYF. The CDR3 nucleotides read TGTGCCAGCAGTCAGACTAGCGGGGGTCCCGAGACCCAGTACTTC.